This T cell receptor (beta chain) was sequenced for a study of shared T cell receptors in the human thymus. The CDR3 is 16 amino acids. V lost 7 bases and J lost 0, with 15 bases in between. In germline, CDR1 is SNHLY, CDR2 FYNNEI. The method was immunoSEQ multiplex PCR; TCRdb's version includes in-frame clones alone and lacks a portion of them. Found here are around 730,000 clones, approximately 83% of them singletons; the top ten hold about 0.011%. This clone was detected only a few times. These data were also reused for a study on human thymus T cells.

The rearrangement links TRBV2 to TRBJ2-2; no reliable D call. Sequenced input: thymocytes. The source of this sequence is a girl under three years old with a congenital heart defect. CDR3 in DNA: TGTGCCAGCAATCCGACACGCACAACGAACACCGGGGAGCTGTTTTTT. It specifies CASNPTRTTNTGELFF.